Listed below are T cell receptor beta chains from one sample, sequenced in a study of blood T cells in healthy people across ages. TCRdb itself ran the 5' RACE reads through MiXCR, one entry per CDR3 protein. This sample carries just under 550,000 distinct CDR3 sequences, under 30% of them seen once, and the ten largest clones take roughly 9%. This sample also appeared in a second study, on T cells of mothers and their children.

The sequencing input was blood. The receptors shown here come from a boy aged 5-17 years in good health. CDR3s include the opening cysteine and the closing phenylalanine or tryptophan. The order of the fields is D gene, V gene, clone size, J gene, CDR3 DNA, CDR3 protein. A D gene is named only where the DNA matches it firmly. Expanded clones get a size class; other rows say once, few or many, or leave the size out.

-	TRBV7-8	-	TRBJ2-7	TGTGCCAGCAGCTTAGCGTTGATATCGAGGTCCTACGAGCAGTACTTC	CASSLALISRSYEQYF
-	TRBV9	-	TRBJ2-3	TGTGCCAGCAGCGTGGCCCCGGCGGATACGCAGTATTTT	CASSVAPADTQYF
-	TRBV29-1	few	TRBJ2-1	TGCAGCGTTGAACGGTACAATGAGCAGTTCTTC	CSVERYNEQFF
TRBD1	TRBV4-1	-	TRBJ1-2	TGCGCCAGCAGCCAAAGCGCAACTCGTGGACAGGGGAGCTATGGCTACACCTTC	CASSQSATRGQGSYGYTF
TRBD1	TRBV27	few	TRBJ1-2	TGTGCCAGCAGTTTAAAGTCAGGGGACAGGGCTTTCGGCTACACCTTC	CASSLKSGDRAFGYTF
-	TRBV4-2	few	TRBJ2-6	TGTGCCAGCAGCCAAGTTCCGCAGGACTCTGGGGCCAACGTCCTGACTTTC	CASSQVPQDSGANVLTF
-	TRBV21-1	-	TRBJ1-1	TGTGCCAGCAGCAATTTTGAGAGAAAACGCCCTGAAGCTTTCTTT	CASSNFERKRPEAFF
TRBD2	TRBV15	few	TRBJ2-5	TGTGCCACCAGCAGAGATTGGCGGGGGGTCCAAGAGACCCAGTACTTC	CATSRDWRGVQETQYF
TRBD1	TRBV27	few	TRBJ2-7	TGTGCCAGCATGCGGGGACAGGGAGACTACGAGCAGTACTTC	CASMRGQGDYEQYF
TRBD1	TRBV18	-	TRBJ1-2	TGTGCCAGCTCACCACTACCGATCCAGGGGGAAGGTTATGGCTACACCTTC	CASSPLPIQGEGYGYTF
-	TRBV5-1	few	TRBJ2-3	TGCGCCAGCAGCTTGGGGGGGGCCGAGGGAGATACGCAGTATTTT	CASSLGGAEGDTQYF
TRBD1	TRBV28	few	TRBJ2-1	TGTGCCAGCAGAAACAGGGGGCGCGATGAGCAGTTCTTC	CASRNRGRDEQFF
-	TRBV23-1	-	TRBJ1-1	TGCGCCAGCAGTCAATTGTCGACAGAGAACACTGAAGCTTTCTTT	CASSQLSTENTEAFF
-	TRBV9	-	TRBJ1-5	TGTGCCAGCAGCGTAGGTGGAGATAGCAATCAGCCCCAGCATTTT	CASSVGGDSNQPQHF
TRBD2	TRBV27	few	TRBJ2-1	TGTGCCAGCAGTCTTAGCGGGATCTACAATGAGCAGTTCTTC	CASSLSGIYNEQFF
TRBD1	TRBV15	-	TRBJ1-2	TGTGCCACCAGCAGACGTGTGACAGGGGGAACTAACTATGGCTACACCTTC	CATSRRVTGGTNYGYTF
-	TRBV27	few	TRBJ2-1	TGTGCCAGCAGTTTTACCCGAGACGCATACAATGAGCAGTTCTTC	CASSFTRDAYNEQFF
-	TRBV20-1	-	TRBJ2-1	TGCAGTGGTGACCTCCCTAGGGGCAATGAGCAGTTCTTC	CSGDLPRGNEQFF
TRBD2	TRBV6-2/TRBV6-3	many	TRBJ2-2	TGTGCCAGCAGTTATCAGCGGGGGAACACCGGGGAGCTGTTTTTT	CASSYQRGNTGELFF
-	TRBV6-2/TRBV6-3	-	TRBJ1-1	TGTGCCAGCAGTTATATCGGGAGGAAGGACACTGAAGCTTTCTTT	CASSYIGRKDTEAFF